The 13 T cell receptor beta chains in this list originate from one sample, sequenced in a study of blood T cell repertoires in COVID-19. Assay: immunoSEQ multiplex PCR; the TCRdb copy retains only in-frame clones and omits some. The repertoire has 180,000 or so clones, roughly 73% of them found once; the top ten carry about 3%. The sequencing input was peripheral blood. These receptors were obtained from an elderly woman with active or convalescent COVID-19.

This clone was counted between two and nine times. The chain couples TRBV15 to TRBJ2-2, with 7 bases matching TRBD1. V shed 8 bases and J 1 base; nucleotides not matched to a gene: 1. The CDR3 extends over 13 amino acids. Looked up from germline, CDR1 is LNHNV and CDR2 is YYDKDF (reference sequence). The CDR3 loop reads CATRQGNTGELFF. CDR3 bases: TGTGCCACCCGACAGGGGAACACCGGGGAGCTGTTTTTT.

This sequence joins TRBV28 and TRBJ1-5; 7 nucleotides agree with TRBD1. The junction had 9 bases not matched to a gene; V was cut back by 6 bases and J by 4 bases. Germline assignment: CDR1 MDHEN and CDR2 SYDVKM. The CDR3 has 15 amino acids. CDR3 residues: CASSPGDRRNQPQHF. DNA of the CDR3: TGTGCCAGCAGCCCCGGGGACAGAAGAAATCAGCCCCAGCATTTT.

This clone has just one count. This chain uses TRBV2 with TRBJ2-1, with a weak D call TRBD1 (6 bases). CDR3 length equals 14 residues. The V and J ends lost 2 bases and 5 bases respectively, with 10 bases between them. Looked up from germline, CDR1 is SNHLY and CDR2 is FYNNEI. The CDR3 region is CASSELTGNNEQFF. CDR3 DNA sequence: TGTGCCAGCAGTGAACTAACAGGGAACAATGAGCAGTTCTTC.

This chain uses TRBV11-2 with TRBJ2-5; TRBD1 agrees at 7 bases. J lost 3 bases, V lost 5 bases, and 3 bases had no gene match. Germline values: CDR1 SGHAT, CDR2 FQNNGV. The CDR3 length is 13 residues. DNA of the CDR3: TGTGCCAGCAGCGAAGGGACAGAAGAGACCCAGTACTTC. This gives the protein CASSEGTEETQYF.

The chain's CDR3 is CASGGDQSTTEGKLGEKLFF. The CDR3 DNA sequence: TGTGCCTCGGGCGGGGACCAATCCACAACTGAGGGAAAGCTTGGTGAAAAACTGTTTTTT. The chain employs TRBV19 and TRBJ1-4; D possibly corresponds to TRBD1 (5 bases). Germline-derived CDR1 and CDR2 are LNHDA and SQIVND (reference sequence). Trimming shortened V by 11 bases and J by 7 bases, and 38 bases separated the two germline ends. This CDR3 spans 20 amino acids.

Here the CDR3 DNA reads TGTGCCAGCAGCCCGGGGGGACTAGAAGGGGAGACCCAGTACTTC. The encoded protein is CASSPGGLEGETQYF. The chain couples TRBV3-1 (or the pseudogene TRBV3-2) to TRBJ2-5; TRBD2 agrees at 8 bases. Germline trimming cut 4 bases from V and 5 bases from J; bases unmatched to any gene: 9. CDR1 is LGHDT and CDR2 is YNNKEL in the germline V gene (reference sequence). The CDR3 covers 15 residues.

This clone came up a few times. The chain couples TRBV19 to TRBJ2-1; perhaps TRBD2 as D (5 bases). CDR3 size: 15 residues. The ends were cut back, 4 bases at V and 8 bases at J, with 18 bases in the middle. Germline V gene data show CDR1 as LNHDA and CDR2 as SQIVND (reference sequence). Written as DNA, the CDR3 is TGTGCCAGTAGTAACTTCCCGGGGTCTCGGGATGAGCAGTTCTTC. Amino acids: CASSNFPGSRDEQFF.

This rearrangement joins TRBV29-1 to TRBJ1-2; D is perhaps TRBD1 (5 bases). Trimming left V 4 bases short and J 8 bases short, with 14 bases between. Germline V gene lookup returns CDR1 SQVTM and CDR2 ANQGSEA. The length of the CDR3 is 12 residues. In DNA, the CDR3 is TGCAGCGTTGGGGGCAGGGAAGCAGGCTACACCTTC. Its protein is CSVGGREAGYTF.

The chain has TRBV4-1 and TRBJ1-2; weak D call: TRBD1 (5 bases). The CDR3 sequence is 15 residues long. Germline CDR1 is MGHRA and CDR2 is YSYEKL. V was cut by 5 bases and J by 3 bases, with 16 bases left in between. The CDR3 loop is CASSSFIRGYYGYTF. In DNA, the CDR3 is TGCGCCAGCAGCTCTTTCATACGGGGGTACTATGGCTACACCTTC.

This chain joins TRBV5-5 and TRBJ2-1; TRBD1 agrees at 9 bases. CDR1 is SGHKS, CDR2 YYEKEE, per germline (reference sequence). The CDR3 has 15 residues. V gave up 4 bases and J gave up 4 bases; unmatched junction bases: 6. CDR3 bases: TGTGCCAGCAGCGGAGGACAGGGGCTATACAATGAGCAGTTCTTC. Its protein product is CASSGGQGLYNEQFF.

The chain joins TRBV18 to TRBJ2-2; 8 bases are a match to TRBD1. Germline CDR1 reads KGHSH; CDR2 reads LQKENI. Trimming removed 2 bases from V and 4 bases from J; junction bases left unmatched: 6. This CDR3 comprises 16 residues. The CDR3: CASSPDGTGSTGELFF. CDR3 bases: TGTGCCAGCTCACCAGACGGGACAGGAAGCACCGGGGAGCTGTTTTTT.

This clone was seen repeatedly, ten times or more. J is TRBJ2-5 and V is TRBV2, with 12 bases matching TRBD2. This CDR3 region has 15 residues. The germline V gene has CDR1 SNHLY and CDR2 FYNNEI. With V trimmed by 7 bases and J by 4 bases, 7 bases remained unmatched. The CDR3 region is CASKIGLAGRETQYF. CDR3 in DNA: TGTGCCAGCAAGATCGGACTAGCGGGGCGAGAGACCCAGTACTTC.

This chain connects TRBV4-1 to TRBJ1-6, with 9 nucleotides matching TRBD1. Germline loops: CDR1 MGHRA, CDR2 YSYEKL. This CDR3 region has 16 residues. J lost 6 bases, V lost 4 bases, and 7 bases had no gene match. CDR3 nucleotides: TGCGCCAGCAGCCGCTTACCGGGACAGGGTAATTCACCCCTCCACTTT. Its protein is CASSRLPGQGNSPLHF.